Here is one T cell receptor (beta chain) with its context. Its antigen is currently not known. One end of the junction fails to match germline, which may point to a read error. The data derive from a study of blood T cells in healthy people across ages (dated by TCRdb to the mid-2010s). About the full investigation: In model experiments, template switching captured roughly one uniquely barcoded TCR beta cDNA molecule for every two T cells. Using deep sequencing normalized with unique cDNA molecular identifiers, the study measured how TCR beta repertoire diversity changes with age. The study analyzed two additional independent replicas of 1 million unique cDNA reads from the same blood draw for two donors, one aged 18 to 30 and one aged 80 or older. The donors were split into four age groups: young (average about 16 years), middle-aged (nearly 40), aged (approximately 60) and long-lived (under 90).

The 39 donors, aged about 6 to 95 years, were systemically healthy Caucasian individuals from Russia. Each donor gave ten milliliters of peripheral blood, drawn into EDTA-treated Vacutainer tubes. Ficoll-Paque density-gradient centrifugation was used to isolate PBMCs, with at least 6 million obtained per sample. Total RNA, at least 6 micrograms per sample, was extracted from PBMCs with Trizol reagent. The percentages of naive CD45RAhigh/CD27high T cells were determined by flow cytometry on a PBMC aliquot from every donor. The germline V gene supplies CDR1 SGHAT and CDR2 FQNNGV. The CDR3 numbers 15 residues from cysteine through phenylalanine. CDR3 DNA is the only sequence kept; it has 45 bases, read in frame from the first base. Library construction relied on 5' RACE. Sequencing was carried out with an Illumina HiSeq 2500. A second PCR of about 6 to 12 cycles was performed with a sample-barcoded 5' primer and a J-beta primer mix. Each TCR beta cDNA molecule received a unique molecular identifier from a template-switch 5' adaptor carrying 12 random nucleotides. Each sample yielded at least 2.5 million CDR3-containing paired-end reads. First-strand cDNA synthesis was performed from all RNA using the Mint cDNA synthesis kit, with priming by a TRBC-specific oligonucleotide. All cDNA was treated with uracil-DNA glycosylase and then went through a first 18-cycle PCR with the universal primers M1SS and BC2_uni_R. Under the source paper's analysis protocol: Each sample was normalized by randomly selecting 1 million high-quality reads, each carrying a distinct molecular identifier. Instead of being binned into consensus sequences, reads with shared molecular identifiers were discarded. MiTCR, with a Q25 quality threshold and the strictest error-elimination algorithm, was used for CDR3 identification, clonotype clustering and error correction. A nonparametric unseen species model with Euler transformation was used to estimate lower-bound total TCR beta diversity. TCRdb reworked the public reads: Q25 trimming with fastp, MiXCR clone assembly, productive beta chains retained. Under each unique CDR3 protein, matching rows form one entry showing the most common genes and DNA. Clone size and V and J calls follow TCRdb, not the original study. For this sample the table gives more than 900,000 distinct CDR3 sequences, of which around 29% were detected only once. The ten largest clones take up roughly a tenth of the sample.

Points the paper makes about the study in general: Observed TCR beta diversity per million T cells fell roughly linearly with age, and a significant reduction was already apparent by age roughly 40. Because the CMV infection status of the donors was unknown, age-related changes in expanded clonotypes may potentially have been confounded. Because profiling used bulk unsorted PBMCs, naive and antigen-experienced compartments could not be compared conclusively. Compared with the aged group, the long-lived group had more naive CD4+ T cells, fewer expanded clones and increased TCR diversity, a pattern suggesting age selection. Observed TCR beta diversity correlated strongly with the percentage of naive T cells measured by flow cytometry. Estimates of total diversity based on one million sequenced T cells were regarded as lower bounds and as underestimates.

This sample was also put to use in a study of T cells of mothers and their children. Drawing on the second study: Nine systemically healthy Caucasian individuals, comprising three mothers and their six children, were included as donors. cDNA synthesis used all of the extracted RNA, with around 1.6 ug of RNA in each 15 ul reaction. In the second PCR, the M1S primer introduced both the sample barcodes and 2-4 random nucleotides. Each mother yielded over 10 million TCR beta CDR3 reads and each child about 3 million reads. Thymic selection shapes the output of TCR recombination in a similar way in related and unrelated pairs, and inherited differences have a minor effect. Normalized repertoire overlap was always slightly but never significantly higher in related than unrelated mother-child pairs. No persistent microchimeric T cell clones were found, with a detection sensitivity of around 100 clones per million clonotypes. In the study, deep NGS was used to compare the TCR beta repertoires of mothers and children, and features distinguishing related mother-child pairs from unrelated individuals were sought. Mothers averaged roughly 36 +/- 4 years of age and children averaged approximately 12 +/- 4 years. Libraries were sequenced on Illumina HiSeq 2000 with 100+100 nt paired-end reads after adapter ligation with NEBNext reagents. To avoid cross-contamination, the mother libraries and the child libraries were prepared a month apart and sequenced in separate runs. For each donor, between roughly 450,000 and 2,300,000 distinct TCR beta clonotypes were identified. Naive TCR beta clonotypes were estimated from low-frequency clonotypes matched to each donor's FACS-determined naive share, without sorting.

Material for sequencing was blood. The chain links TRBV11-2 with TRBJ1-2, with 7 central nucleotides matching TRBD1. This clonotype was sampled from a woman aged 35 to 49 in good health. In nucleotide form, the sequence is TGTGCCGGCAGTTTGGGGCGGGACAGCGGTTTAGGCTACACCTTC. It specifies CAGSLGRDSGLGYTF.